The rows below give T cell receptor beta chains drawn from one sample of a study of shared T cell receptors in the human thymus. Profiled with immunoSEQ multiplex PCR; TCRdb holds only in-frame clones, not every one. The sample consists of roughly 560,000 clones, roughly 74% of them appearing once. The sample also formed part of further work on human thymus T cells.

Input material: thymocytes. The receptors originated from a boy in the first two years of life with a congenital heart defect. Both conserved end residues are part of each CDR3. The D gene is left open where the match is weak. Not every row has a clone size; where given, it reads once, few, many or a size class.

TRBJ2-7,TRBV9,-,once,TGTGCCAGCAGCGTAGTGTGGAGAGGTCCCTACGAGCAGTACTTC,CASSVVWRGPYEQYF
TRBJ2-7,TRBV14,-,-,TGTGCCAGCAGCCAAGACTCTTCCTACGAGCAGTACTTC,CASSQDSSYEQYF
TRBJ2-4,TRBV25-1,-,-,TGTGCCAGCAGTGACGTGAAGGGGTACCAAAACATTCAGTACTTC,CASSDVKGYQNIQYF
TRBJ1-4,TRBV30,TRBD1,-,TGTGCCCGGACAGGAACTAATGAAAAACTGTTTTTT,CARTGTNEKLFF
TRBJ2-1,TRBV18,-,-,TGTGCCAGCTCACCTCTGAGGTACAATGAGCAGTTCTTC,CASSPLRYNEQFF
TRBJ2-7,TRBV2,TRBD1,-,TGTGCCAGCAGTGAGGACAGGGGGAGGCCCTACGAGCAGTACTTC,CASSEDRGRPYEQYF
TRBJ2-7,TRBV2,-,once,TGTGCCAGCAGACCGACTACACCCTCCTACGAGCAGTACTTC,CASRPTTPSYEQYF
TRBJ2-1,TRBV5-6,TRBD2,few,TGTGCCAGCAGCCGGACTAGTCTTCCTTCATGGTCCTACAATGAGCAGTTCTTC,CASSRTSLPSWSYNEQFF
TRBJ1-3,TRBV30,-,-,TGTGCCTGGAGTGTACTGGGAGAGAGCTCTGGAAACACCATATATTTT,CAWSVLGESSGNTIYF
TRBJ2-7,TRBV10-2,TRBD2,few,TGCGCCAGCAGCTGGACTAGCAGGGGACCCTACGAGCAGTACTTC,CASSWTSRGPYEQYF
TRBJ2-4,TRBV4-2,-,once,TGTGCCAGCAGCCCGCCTGGCAGGGAAGCCAAAAACATTCAGTACTTC,CASSPPGREAKNIQYF
TRBJ1-3,TRBV11-2,-,-,TGTGCCAGCAGCTCCCCTGGGGGGGGAAACACCATATATTTT,CASSSPGGGNTIYF
TRBJ2-5,TRBV6-5,TRBD2,-,TGTGCCAGCAGTAAAGGGGGGACTAGGCGAGAGACCCAGTACTTC,CASSKGGTRRETQYF
TRBJ2-7,TRBV11-2,-,-,TGTGCCAGCAGCTTAGCAGTCAGGGTGTCCTACGAGCAGTACTTC,CASSLAVRVSYEQYF
TRBJ2-2,TRBV4-3,TRBD1,-,TGCGCCAGCAGCCGTATCGCAGGGGGCCGCACCGGGGAGCTGTTTTTT,CASSRIAGGRTGELFF
TRBJ1-1,TRBV30,TRBD1,once,TGTGCCTGGAGTGTACGCGATAACGGGACAGGGGTTCTTACTGAAGCTTTCTTT,CAWSVRDNGTGVLTEAFF
TRBJ1-2,TRBV6-1,-,-,TGTGCCAGCAGTCTGGACGGGAATGGCTACACCTTC,CASSLDGNGYTF
TRBJ2-7,TRBV5-6,-,-,TGTGCCAGCAGCTCGCAGGGTAAGGAGCAGTACTTC,CASSSQGKEQYF
TRBJ2-2,TRBV2,TRBD2,-,TGTGCCAGCAGTGAAGAAGGCCGGGGGGGCGGGGAGCTGTTTTTT,CASSEEGRGGGELFF
TRBJ2-7,TRBV4-2,TRBD2,-,TGTGCCAGCAGCCAAGGACGGGAGGGCCCTTACGAGCAGTACTTC,CASSQGREGPYEQYF
TRBJ2-5,TRBV29-1,-,-,TGCAGCGTTGCCCTGAAGGAGGGACAGATCCAAGAGACCCAGTACTTC,CSVALKEGQIQETQYF
TRBJ2-5,TRBV18,TRBD2,-,TGTGCCAGCTCACCAGGGGGACTAGCGGGAGGAGAGACCCAGTACTTC,CASSPGGLAGGETQYF
TRBJ2-7,TRBV15,TRBD1,once,TGTGCCACCAGCAGCCGGGACAGGGAAAACTACGAGCAGTACTTC,CATSSRDRENYEQYF
TRBJ1-5,TRBV5-1,-,-,TGCGTCAGCCAACTCCGCTTTCATCAGCCCCAGCATTTT,CVSQLRFHQPQHF
TRBJ1-1,TRBV10-3,-,-,TGTGCCACAAGAGGGGAGGGCTATGAAGCTTTCTTT,CATRGEGYEAFF
TRBJ2-1,TRBV9,-,-,TGTGCCAGCAGCGCCCGTGTTATGCTTGGGCCCAACAATGAGCAGTTCTTC,CASSARVMLGPNNEQFF
TRBJ2-4,TRBV9,-,-,TGTGCCAGCAGCGGGGGGGAGGGGGTATTCAAAAACATTCAGTACTTC,CASSGGEGVFKNIQYF
TRBJ2-5,TRBV5-1,-,-,TGCGCCAGCAGCTTGGCCGTTCTAGCGTCAGGCCAAGAGACCCAGTACTTC,CASSLAVLASGQETQYF
TRBJ2-7,TRBV4-3,TRBD2,-,TGCGCCAGCAGCCCCGGGACTAGGCGGGAGGGCTACGAGCAGTACTTC,CASSPGTRREGYEQYF
TRBJ2-2,TRBV19,TRBD2,-,TGTGCCAGTAGTATTCGGGGGGGCCTTGACACCGGGGAGCTGTTTTTT,CASSIRGGLDTGELFF
TRBJ2-1,TRBV5-6,TRBD2,few,TGTGCCAGCAGCTTGGCGCCGGGAGGGCCCTCCTACAATGAGCAGTTCTTC,CASSLAPGGPSYNEQFF
TRBJ2-1,TRBV19,TRBD2,-,TGTGCCAGTAGTTTCACCCCGGGACTAGCGGGAGATGAGCAGTTCTTC,CASSFTPGLAGDEQFF
TRBJ1-5,TRBV2,-,-,TGTGCCAGCAGTTGGGGCTCCAATCAGCCCCAGCATTTT,CASSWGSNQPQHF
TRBJ1-3,TRBV7-8,TRBD1,few,TGTGCCAGCAGCTTAGCCGGGACAGGGAAATCCTTCTCTGGAAACACCATATATTTT,CASSLAGTGKSFSGNTIYF
TRBJ2-7,TRBV13,-,-,TGTGCCAGCAGCCGCCGGCTAGTTGGCCCCTACGAGCAGTACTTC,CASSRRLVGPYEQYF
TRBJ1-2,TRBV18,TRBD1,-,TGTGCCAGCTCACCATACGGGACAGGGCTCTATGGCTACACCTTC,CASSPYGTGLYGYTF
TRBJ2-7,TRBV28,-,once,TGTGCCAGCAGTTTTGCACCGGGGAACGAGCAGTACTTC,CASSFAPGNEQYF
TRBJ2-5,TRBV21-1,-,-,TGTGCCAGCAGCAACTCGCGAGCAGAGACCCAGTACTTC,CASSNSRAETQYF
TRBJ1-2,TRBV29-1,TRBD1,-,TGCAGCGTTGAGGGGACAGAAAAGATGCTAAACTATGGCTACACCTTC,CSVEGTEKMLNYGYTF
TRBJ2-1,TRBV5-4,-,few,TGTGCCAGCAGCTCCGGTCGGCTAGCCCCTCACAATGAGCAGTTCTTC,CASSSGRLAPHNEQFF
TRBJ1-4,TRBV7-9,-,-,TGTGCCAGCAGCTCACAACAGGGCCCTAATGAAAAACTGTTTTTT,CASSSQQGPNEKLFF
TRBJ2-1,TRBV30,TRBD2,-,TGTGCCTGGACCCCTGGACTAGCGGGAGTTATGGGGTCCTACAATGAGCAGTTCTTC,CAWTPGLAGVMGSYNEQFF
TRBJ1-5,TRBV6-6,-,-,TGTGTCAGCAGCCCATGGACGGGATATCAGCCCCAGCATTTT,CVSSPWTGYQPQHF
TRBJ2-1,TRBV13,-,-,TGTGCCAGCACCTCACAGAGGTCCCGGGACTTCATCCATGAGCAGTTCTTC,CASTSQRSRDFIHEQFF
TRBJ2-5,TRBV4-3,TRBD1,once,TGCGCCAGCAGCCAAGATTTACGGACAGGGGCCCAAGAGACCCAGTACTTC,CASSQDLRTGAQETQYF
TRBJ2-5,TRBV19,-,-,TGTGCCAGTAGTCCCAAGTATTCCGGGGAGACCCAGTACTTC,CASSPKYSGETQYF
TRBJ1-4,TRBV19,-,few,TGTGCCTCTCAGGGGCAGGCTCGTGAAAAACTGTTTTTT,CASQGQAREKLFF
TRBJ2-7,TRBV28,TRBD2,-,TGTGCCAGCAGTGCTCCAACGGGACTAGCGGATCGGTACGAGCAGTACTTC,CASSAPTGLADRYEQYF
TRBJ1-3,TRBV4-3,TRBD1,few,TGCGCCAGCAGCCAAGATGTCAGGGGGGCGAAATCACCTGGAAACACCATATATTTT,CASSQDVRGAKSPGNTIYF
TRBJ2-1,TRBV6-4,-,-,TGTGCCAGCAGAAAAGCGGATACCTACAATGAGCAGTTCTTC,CASRKADTYNEQFF